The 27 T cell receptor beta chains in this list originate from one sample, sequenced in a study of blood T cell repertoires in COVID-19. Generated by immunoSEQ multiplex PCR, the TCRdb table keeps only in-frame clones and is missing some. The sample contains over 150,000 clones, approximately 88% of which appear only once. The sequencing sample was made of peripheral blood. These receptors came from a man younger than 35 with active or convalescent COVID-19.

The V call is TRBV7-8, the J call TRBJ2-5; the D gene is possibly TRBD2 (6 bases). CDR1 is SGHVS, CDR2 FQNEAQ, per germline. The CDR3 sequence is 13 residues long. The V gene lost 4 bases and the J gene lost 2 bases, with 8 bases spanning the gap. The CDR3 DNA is TGTGCCAGCAGCTACGGGAGTCAAGAGACCCAGTACTTC. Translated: CASSYGSQETQYF. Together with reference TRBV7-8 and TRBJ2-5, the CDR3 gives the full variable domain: GAGVSQSPRYKVAKRGQDVALRCDPISGHVSLFWYQQALGQGPEFLTYFQNEAQLDKSGLPSDRFFAERPEGSVSTLKIQRTQQEDSAVYLCASSYGSQETQYFGPGTRLLVL.

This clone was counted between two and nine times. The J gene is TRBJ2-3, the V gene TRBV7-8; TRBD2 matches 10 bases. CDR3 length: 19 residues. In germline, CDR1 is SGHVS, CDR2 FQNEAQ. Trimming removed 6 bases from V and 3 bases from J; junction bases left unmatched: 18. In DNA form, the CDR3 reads TGTGCCAGCAGTCTTAAATTCGGGGGTAGCGGGAGGATAACAGATACGCAGTATTTT. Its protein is CASSLKFGGSGRITDTQYF.

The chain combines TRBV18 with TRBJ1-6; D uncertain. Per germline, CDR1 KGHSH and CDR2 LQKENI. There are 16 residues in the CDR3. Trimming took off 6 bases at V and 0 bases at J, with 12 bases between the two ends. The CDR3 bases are TGTGCCAGCTCCCAACGGAGTAGCTCCTATAATTCACCCCTCCACTTT. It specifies CASSQRSSSYNSPLHF.

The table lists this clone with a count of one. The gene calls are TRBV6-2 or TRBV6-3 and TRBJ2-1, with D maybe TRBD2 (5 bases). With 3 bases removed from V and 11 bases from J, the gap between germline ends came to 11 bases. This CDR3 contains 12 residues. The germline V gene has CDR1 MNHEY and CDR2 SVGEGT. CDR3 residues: CASSYMSGKQFF. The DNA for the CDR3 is TGTGCCAGCAGTTATATGAGCGGAAAGCAGTTCTTC.

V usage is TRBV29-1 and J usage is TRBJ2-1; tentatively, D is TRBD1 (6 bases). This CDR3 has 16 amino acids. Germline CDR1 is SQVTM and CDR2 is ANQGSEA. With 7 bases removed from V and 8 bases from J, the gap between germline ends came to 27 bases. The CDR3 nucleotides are TGCAGCGCAATACCGACAGGTTTTATTGGTAGGTATGAGCAGTTCTTC. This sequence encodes CSAIPTGFIGRYEQFF.

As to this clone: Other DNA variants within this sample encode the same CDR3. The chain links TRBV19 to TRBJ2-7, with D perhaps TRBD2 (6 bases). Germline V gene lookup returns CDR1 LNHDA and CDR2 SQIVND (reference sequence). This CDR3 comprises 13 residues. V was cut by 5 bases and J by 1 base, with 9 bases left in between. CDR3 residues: CASSPGLSYEQYF. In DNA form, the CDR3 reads TGTGCCAGTAGTCCGGGACTTTCCTACGAGCAGTACTTC.

CDR3 sequence (DNA): TGTGCCTGGAGTAGGAATGCTGCGGGGAATGAGCAGTTCTTC. It is translated as CAWSRNAAGNEQFF. J is TRBJ2-1 and V is TRBV30; D might be TRBD2 (6 bases). CDR1 is GTSNPN, CDR2 SVGIG, per germline (reference sequence). The CDR3 is made up of 14 amino acids. The V gene lost 2 bases and the J gene lost 7 bases, with 15 bases spanning the gap.

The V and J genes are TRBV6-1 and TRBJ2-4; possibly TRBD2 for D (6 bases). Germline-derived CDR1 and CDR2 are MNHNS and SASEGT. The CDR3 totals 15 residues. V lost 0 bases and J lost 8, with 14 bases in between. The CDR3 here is CASSEAEGVFDIQYF. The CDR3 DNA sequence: TGTGCCAGCAGTGAAGCGGAGGGCGTGTTCGACATTCAGTACTTC.

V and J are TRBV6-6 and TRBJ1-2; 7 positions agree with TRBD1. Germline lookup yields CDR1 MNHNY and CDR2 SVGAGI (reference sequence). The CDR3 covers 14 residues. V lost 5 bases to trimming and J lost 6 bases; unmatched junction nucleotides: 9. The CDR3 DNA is TGTGCCAGCAGTGCCACCGGGACAGAAAATGGCTACACCTTC. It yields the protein CASSATGTENGYTF.

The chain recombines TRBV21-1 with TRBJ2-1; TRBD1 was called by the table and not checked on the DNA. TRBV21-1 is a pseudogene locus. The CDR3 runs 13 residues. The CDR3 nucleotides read TGTGCCAGCAACCCGGGACAACCCCGGGAGCAGTTCTTC. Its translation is CASNPGQPREQFF.

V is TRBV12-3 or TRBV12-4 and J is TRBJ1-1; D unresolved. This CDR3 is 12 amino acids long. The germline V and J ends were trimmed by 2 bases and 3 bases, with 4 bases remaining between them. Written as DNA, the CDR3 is TGTGCCAGCAGTTTAACAGACACTGAAGCTTTCTTT. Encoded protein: CASSLTDTEAFF.

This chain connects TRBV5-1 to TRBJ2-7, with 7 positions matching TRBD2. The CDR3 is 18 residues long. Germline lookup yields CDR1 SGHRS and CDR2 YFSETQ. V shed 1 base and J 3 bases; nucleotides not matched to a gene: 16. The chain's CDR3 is CASSLTSGAVLTRYEQYF. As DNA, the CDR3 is TGCGCCAGCAGCTTGACCAGCGGGGCGGTCCTTACTCGCTACGAGCAGTACTTC.

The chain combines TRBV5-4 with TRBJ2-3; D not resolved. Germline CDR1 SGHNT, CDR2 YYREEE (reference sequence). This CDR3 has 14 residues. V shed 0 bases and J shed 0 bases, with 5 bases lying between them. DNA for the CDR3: TGTGCCAGCAGCTTGGCAACTAGCACAGATACGCAGTATTTT. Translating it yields CASSLATSTDTQYF.

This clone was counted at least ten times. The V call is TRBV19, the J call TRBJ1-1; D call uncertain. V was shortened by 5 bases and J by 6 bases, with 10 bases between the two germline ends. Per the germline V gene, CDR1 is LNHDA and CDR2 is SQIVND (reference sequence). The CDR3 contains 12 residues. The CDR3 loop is CASSWTGAEAFF. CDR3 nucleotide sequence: TGTGCCAGTAGTTGGACCGGGGCTGAAGCTTTCTTT.

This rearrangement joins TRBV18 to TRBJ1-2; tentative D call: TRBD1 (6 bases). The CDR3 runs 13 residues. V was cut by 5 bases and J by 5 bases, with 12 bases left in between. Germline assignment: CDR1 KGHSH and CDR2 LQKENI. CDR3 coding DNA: TGTGCCAGCTCAGGGGGCCTGATGTATGGCTACACCTTC. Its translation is CASSGGLMYGYTF.

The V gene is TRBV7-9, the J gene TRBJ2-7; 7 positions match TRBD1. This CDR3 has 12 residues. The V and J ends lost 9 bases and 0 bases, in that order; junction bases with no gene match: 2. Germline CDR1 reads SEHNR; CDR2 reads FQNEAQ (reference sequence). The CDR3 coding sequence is TGTGCCAGTTGGGACAGCTCCTACGAGCAGTACTTC. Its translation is CASWDSSYEQYF. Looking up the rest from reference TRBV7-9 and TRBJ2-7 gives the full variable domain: DTGVSQNPRHKITKRGQNVTFRCDPISEHNRLYWYRQTLGQGPEFLTYFQNEAQLEKSRLLSDRFSAERPKGSFSTLEIQRTEQGDSAMYLCASWDSSYEQYFGPGTRLTVT.

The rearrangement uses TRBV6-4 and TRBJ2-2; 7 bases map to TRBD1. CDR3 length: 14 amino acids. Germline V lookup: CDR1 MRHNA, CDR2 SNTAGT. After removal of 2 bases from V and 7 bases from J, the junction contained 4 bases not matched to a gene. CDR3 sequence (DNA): TGTGCCAGCAGTGACGAGGGGGCGAGCGGGGAGCTGTTTTTT. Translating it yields CASSDEGASGELFF.

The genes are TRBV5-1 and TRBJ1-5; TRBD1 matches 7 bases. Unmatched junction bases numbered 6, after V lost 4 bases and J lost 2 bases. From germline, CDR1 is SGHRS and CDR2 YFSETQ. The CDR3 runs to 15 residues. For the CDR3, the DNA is TGCGCCAGCAGCACGGGGGACAGTCGCAATCAGCCCCAGCATTTT. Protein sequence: CASSTGDSRNQPQHF.

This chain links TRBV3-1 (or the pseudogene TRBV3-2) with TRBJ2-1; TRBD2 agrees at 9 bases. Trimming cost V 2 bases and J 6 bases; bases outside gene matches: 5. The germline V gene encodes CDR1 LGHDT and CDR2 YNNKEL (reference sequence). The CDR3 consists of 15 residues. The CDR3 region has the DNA TGTGCCAGCAGCCAATTCAGCGGGGGGATCAATGAGCAGTTCTTC. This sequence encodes CASSQFSGGINEQFF.

CDR3 DNA sequence: TGTGCCAGCAGTACACAGGGGGCGTTTGTAGATGGCTACACCTTC. This sequence encodes CASSTQGAFVDGYTF. This chain joins TRBV25-1 and TRBJ1-2; TRBD1 matches at 9 bases. CDR3 length: 15 amino acids. From germline, CDR1 is MGHDK and CDR2 SYGVNS. V shed 5 bases, J shed 6 bases, and the junction held 10 bases outside the gene matches.

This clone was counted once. The CDR3 DNA reads as TGTGCCAGCATTTACAATCAGGGATCCACAGATACGCAGTATTTT. Its protein product is CASIYNQGSTDTQYF. The J gene is TRBJ2-3, the V gene TRBV2; perhaps TRBD1 as D (5 bases). This CDR3 region has 15 residues. Germline lookup yields CDR1 SNHLY and CDR2 FYNNEI. The V gene lost 7 bases and the J gene lost 2 bases, with 16 bases spanning the gap.

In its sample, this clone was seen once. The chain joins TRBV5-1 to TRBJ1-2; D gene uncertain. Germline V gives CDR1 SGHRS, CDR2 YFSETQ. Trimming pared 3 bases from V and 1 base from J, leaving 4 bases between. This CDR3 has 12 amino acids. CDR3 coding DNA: TGCGCCAGCAGCTCCAATAACTATGGCTACACCTTC. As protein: CASSSNNYGYTF.

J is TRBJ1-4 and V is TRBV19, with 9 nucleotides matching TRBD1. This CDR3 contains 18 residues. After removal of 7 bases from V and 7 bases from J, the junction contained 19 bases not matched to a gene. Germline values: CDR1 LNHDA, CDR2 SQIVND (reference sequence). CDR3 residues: CASILSMKQTGGFEKLFF. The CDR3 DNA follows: TGTGCCAGTATCCTAAGTATGAAGCAAACAGGGGGCTTTGAAAAACTGTTTTTT. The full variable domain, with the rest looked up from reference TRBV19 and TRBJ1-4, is DGGITQSPKYLFRKEGQNVTLSCEQNLNHDAMYWYRQDPGQGLRLIYYSQIVNDFQKGDIAEGYSVSREKKESFPLTVTSAQKNPTAFYLCASILSMKQTGGFEKLFFGSGTQLSVL.

CDR3 loop: CASSYDRVSWFTDTQYF. CDR3 DNA sequence: TGTGCCAGCAGTTACGATCGGGTTTCGTGGTTTACAGATACGCAGTATTTT. The chain uses TRBV6-2 or TRBV6-3 and TRBJ2-3; D is unclear. CDR3 length: 17 amino acids. Trimming took 2 bases from V and 3 from J, leaving 18 bases between them. Germline lookup yields CDR1 MNHEY and CDR2 SVGEGT.

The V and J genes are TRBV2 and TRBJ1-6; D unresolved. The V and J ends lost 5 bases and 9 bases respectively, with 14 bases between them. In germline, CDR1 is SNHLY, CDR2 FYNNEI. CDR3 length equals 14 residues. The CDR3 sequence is CASSYRGVGSPLHF. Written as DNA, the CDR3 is TGTGCCAGCAGTTACCGGGGAGTCGGTTCACCCCTCCACTTT.

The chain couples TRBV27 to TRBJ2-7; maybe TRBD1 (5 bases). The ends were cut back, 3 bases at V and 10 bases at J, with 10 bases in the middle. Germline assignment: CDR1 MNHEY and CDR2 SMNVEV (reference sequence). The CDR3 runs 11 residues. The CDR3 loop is CASSFGDRQYF. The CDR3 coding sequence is TGTGCCAGCAGTTTTGGCGACAGACAGTACTTC.

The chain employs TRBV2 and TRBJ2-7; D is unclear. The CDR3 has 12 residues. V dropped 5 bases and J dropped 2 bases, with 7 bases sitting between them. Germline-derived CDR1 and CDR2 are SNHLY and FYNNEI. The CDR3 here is CASSPRAYEQYF. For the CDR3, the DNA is TGTGCCAGCAGTCCCCGTGCCTACGAGCAGTACTTC.